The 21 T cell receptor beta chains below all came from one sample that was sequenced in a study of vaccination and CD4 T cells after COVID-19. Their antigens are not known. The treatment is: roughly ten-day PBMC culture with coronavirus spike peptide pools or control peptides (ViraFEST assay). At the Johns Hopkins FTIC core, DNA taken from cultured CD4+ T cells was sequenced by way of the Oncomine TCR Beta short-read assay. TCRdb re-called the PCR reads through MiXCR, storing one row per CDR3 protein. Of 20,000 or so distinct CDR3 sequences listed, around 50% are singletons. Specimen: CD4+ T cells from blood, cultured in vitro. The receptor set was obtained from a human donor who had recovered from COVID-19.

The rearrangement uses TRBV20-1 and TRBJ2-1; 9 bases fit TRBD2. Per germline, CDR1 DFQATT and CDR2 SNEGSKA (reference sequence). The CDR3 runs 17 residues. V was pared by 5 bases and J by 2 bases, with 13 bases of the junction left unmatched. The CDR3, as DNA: TGCAGTGCTGACGGGCGGGAGGGCCATTCGGCCTACAATGAGCAGTTCTTC. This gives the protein CSADGREGHSAYNEQFF.

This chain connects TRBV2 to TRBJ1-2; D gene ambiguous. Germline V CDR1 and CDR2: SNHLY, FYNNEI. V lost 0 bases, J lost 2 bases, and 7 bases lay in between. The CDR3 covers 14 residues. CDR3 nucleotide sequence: TGTGCCAGCAGTGAAGCCTCCGGGAACTATGGCTACACCTTC. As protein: CASSEASGNYGYTF.

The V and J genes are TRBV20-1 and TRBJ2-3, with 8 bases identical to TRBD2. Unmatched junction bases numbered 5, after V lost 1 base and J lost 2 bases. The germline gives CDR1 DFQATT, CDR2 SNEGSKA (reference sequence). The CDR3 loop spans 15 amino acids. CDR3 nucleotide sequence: TGCAGTGCTAGAGTTTTAGCGGGAAACACAGATACGCAGTATTTT. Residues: CSARVLAGNTDTQYF.

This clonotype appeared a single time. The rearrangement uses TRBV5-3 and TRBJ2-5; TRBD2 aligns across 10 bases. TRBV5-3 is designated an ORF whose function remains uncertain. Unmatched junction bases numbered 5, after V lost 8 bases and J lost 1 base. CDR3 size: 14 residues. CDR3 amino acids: CASSGGAVQETQYF. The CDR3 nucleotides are TGTGCCAGCAGCGGGGGGGCAGTCCAAGAGACCCAGTACTTC.

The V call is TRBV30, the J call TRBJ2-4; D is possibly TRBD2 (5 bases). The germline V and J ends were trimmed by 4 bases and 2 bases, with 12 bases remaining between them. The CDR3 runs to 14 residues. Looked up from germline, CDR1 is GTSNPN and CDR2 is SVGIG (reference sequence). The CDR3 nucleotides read TGTGCCTGGACGTCCCGGGAAACCAAAAACATTCAGTACTTC. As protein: CAWTSRETKNIQYF.

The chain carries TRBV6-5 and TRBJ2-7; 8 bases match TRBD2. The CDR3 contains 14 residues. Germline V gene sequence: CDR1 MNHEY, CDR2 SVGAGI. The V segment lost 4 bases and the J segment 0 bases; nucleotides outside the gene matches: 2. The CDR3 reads CASSLAGSSYEQYF. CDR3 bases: TGTGCCAGCAGTTTAGCGGGGAGCTCCTACGAGCAGTACTTC.

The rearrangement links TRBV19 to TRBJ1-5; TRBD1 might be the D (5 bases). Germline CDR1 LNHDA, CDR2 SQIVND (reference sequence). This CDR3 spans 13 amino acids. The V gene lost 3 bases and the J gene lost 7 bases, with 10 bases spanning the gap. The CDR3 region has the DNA TGTGCCAGTAGTATCCGGGGCTTCCAGCCCCAGCATTTT. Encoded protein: CASSIRGFQPQHF.

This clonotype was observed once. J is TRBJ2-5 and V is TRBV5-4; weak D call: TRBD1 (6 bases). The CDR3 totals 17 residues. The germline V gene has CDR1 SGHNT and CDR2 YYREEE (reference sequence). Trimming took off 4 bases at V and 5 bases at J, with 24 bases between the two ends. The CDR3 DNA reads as TGTGCCAGCAGCAGAGGGGGTTTGTCAGTCGAGAGGGAGACCCAGTACTTC. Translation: CASSRGGLSVERETQYF. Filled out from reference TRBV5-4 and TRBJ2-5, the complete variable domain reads ETGVTQSPTHLIKTRGQQVTLRCSSQSGHNTVSWYQQALGQGPQFIFQYYREEENGRGNFPPRFSGLQFPNYSSELNVNALELDDSALYLCASSRGGLSVERETQYFGPGTRLLVL.

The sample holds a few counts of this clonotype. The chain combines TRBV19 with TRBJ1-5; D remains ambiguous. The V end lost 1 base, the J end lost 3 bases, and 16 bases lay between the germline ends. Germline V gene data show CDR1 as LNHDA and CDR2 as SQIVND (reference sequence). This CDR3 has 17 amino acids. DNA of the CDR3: TGTGCCAGTAGTATAGCGAGGTCCACAGACACCAATCAGCCCCAGCATTTT. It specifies CASSIARSTDTNQPQHF.

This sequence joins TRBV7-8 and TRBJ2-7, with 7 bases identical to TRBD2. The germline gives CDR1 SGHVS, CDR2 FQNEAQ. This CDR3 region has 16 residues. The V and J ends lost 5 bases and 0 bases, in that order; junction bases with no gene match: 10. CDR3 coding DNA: TGTGCCAGCAGCCACCAACGTTGGACTAGCTCCTACGAGCAGTACTTC. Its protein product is CASSHQRWTSSYEQYF.

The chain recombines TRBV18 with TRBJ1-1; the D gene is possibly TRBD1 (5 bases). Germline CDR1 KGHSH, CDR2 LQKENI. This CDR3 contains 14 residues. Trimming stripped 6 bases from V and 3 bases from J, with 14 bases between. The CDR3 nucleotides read TGTGCCAGCTCGCCGACAGCGAGGGACACTGAAGCTTTCTTT. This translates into CASSPTARDTEAFF.

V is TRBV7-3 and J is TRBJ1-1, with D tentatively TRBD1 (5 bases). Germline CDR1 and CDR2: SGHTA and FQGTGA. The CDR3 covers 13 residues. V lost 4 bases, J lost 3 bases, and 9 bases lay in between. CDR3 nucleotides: TGTGCCAGCAGCTCCAGGGTCTACACTGAAGCTTTCTTT. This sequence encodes CASSSRVYTEAFF.

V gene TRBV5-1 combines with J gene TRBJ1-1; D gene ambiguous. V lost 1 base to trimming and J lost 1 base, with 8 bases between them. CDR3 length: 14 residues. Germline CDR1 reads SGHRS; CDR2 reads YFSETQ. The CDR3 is CASSLQATNTEAFF. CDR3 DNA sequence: TGCGCCAGCAGCTTGCAGGCGACGAACACTGAAGCTTTCTTT.

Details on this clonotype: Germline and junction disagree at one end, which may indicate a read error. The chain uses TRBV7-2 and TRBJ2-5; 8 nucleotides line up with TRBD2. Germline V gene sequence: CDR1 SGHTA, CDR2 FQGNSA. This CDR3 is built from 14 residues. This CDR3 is CASSVAGLQETQYF. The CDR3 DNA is TGTGCCAGCAGCGTAGCGGGGCTCCAAGAGACCCAGTACTTC.

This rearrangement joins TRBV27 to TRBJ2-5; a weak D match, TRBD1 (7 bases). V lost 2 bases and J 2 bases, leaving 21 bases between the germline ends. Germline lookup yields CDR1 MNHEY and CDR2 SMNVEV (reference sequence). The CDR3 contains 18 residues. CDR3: CASSLLGGGAGGQETQYF. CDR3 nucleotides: TGTGCCAGCAGTTTACTCGGGGGCGGGGCAGGGGGACAAGAGACCCAGTACTTC.

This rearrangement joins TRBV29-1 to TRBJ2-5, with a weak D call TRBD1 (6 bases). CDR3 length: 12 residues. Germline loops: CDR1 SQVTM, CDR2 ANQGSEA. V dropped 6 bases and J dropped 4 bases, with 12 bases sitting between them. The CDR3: CSVAGGGETQYF. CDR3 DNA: TGCAGCGTCGCTGGGGGCGGAGAGACCCAGTACTTC.

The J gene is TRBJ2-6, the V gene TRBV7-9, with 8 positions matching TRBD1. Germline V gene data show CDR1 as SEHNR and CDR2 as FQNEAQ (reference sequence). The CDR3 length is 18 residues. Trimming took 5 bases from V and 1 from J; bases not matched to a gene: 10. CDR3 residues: CASSRGQGPLSGANVLTF. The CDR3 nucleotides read TGTGCCAGCAGCCGTGGACAGGGACCCCTGTCTGGGGCCAACGTCCTGACTTTC.

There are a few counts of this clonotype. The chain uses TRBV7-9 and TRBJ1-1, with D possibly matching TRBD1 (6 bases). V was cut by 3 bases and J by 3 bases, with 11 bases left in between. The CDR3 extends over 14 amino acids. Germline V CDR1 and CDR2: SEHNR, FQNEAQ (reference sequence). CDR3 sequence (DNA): TGTGCCAGCAGCTTCCAGGGGAGCGACACTGAAGCTTTCTTT. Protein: CASSFQGSDTEAFF.

CDR3 sequence (DNA): TGTGCCAGCAGTCCCGTGAACACCGGGGAGCTGTTTTTT. Its translation: CASSPVNTGELFF. The chain links TRBV27 to TRBJ2-2; D remains ambiguous. The germline V gene has CDR1 MNHEY and CDR2 SMNVEV (reference sequence). The V end was cut by 5 bases, the J end by 1 base, with 5 bases between. CDR3 length: 13 residues.

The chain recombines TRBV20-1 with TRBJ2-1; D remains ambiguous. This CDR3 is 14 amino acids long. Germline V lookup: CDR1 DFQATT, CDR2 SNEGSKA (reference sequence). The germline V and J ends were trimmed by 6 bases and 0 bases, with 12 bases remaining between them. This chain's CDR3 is CSAPGPTSYNEQFF. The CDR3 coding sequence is TGCAGTGCCCCCGGACCGACCTCCTACAATGAGCAGTTCTTC.

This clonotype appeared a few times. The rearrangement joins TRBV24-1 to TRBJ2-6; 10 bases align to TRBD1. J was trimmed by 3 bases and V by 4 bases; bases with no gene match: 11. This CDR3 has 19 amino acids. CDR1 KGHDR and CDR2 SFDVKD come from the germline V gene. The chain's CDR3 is CATSDFSGTGDGGANVLTF. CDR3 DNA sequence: TGTGCCACCAGTGACTTTAGCGGGACAGGGGACGGTGGGGCCAACGTCCTGACTTTC.